Below are 15 T cell receptor beta chains sequenced from a single sample in a study of cytomegalovirus exposure and HLA in healthy donors. PCR primers comprised 60 Vbeta and 13 Jbeta primers. The data were produced by immunoSEQ multiplex PCR, yet TCRdb's version contains in-frame clones alone and is incomplete. The profile shows some 150,000 clones, about two thirds of them singletons. Specimen: PBMCs. Source of these receptors: a man aged 40-49 years in good health and CMV-seronegative.

This chain connects TRBV4-2 to TRBJ2-7; 10 bases are shared with TRBD2. The CDR3 spans 16 residues. The trim removed 1 base at V and 1 base at J, leaving 4 bases unmatched. CDR1 and CDR2 from the germline V gene are LGHNA and YNFKEQ. The CDR3 DNA sequence: TGTGCCAGCAGCCAAGCGAGCGGGGGGGGTTCCTACGAGCAGTACTTC. Encoded protein: CASSQASGGGSYEQYF.

With respect to this clone: The junction differs from germline at one of its ends, possibly a read error. The J gene is TRBJ1-2, the V gene TRBV30; D not resolved. The length of the CDR3 is 12 residues. CDR1 is GTSNPN and CDR2 is SVGIG in the germline V gene (reference sequence). The CDR3 loop is CAWSRDTYGYPF. CDR3 bases: TGTGCCTGGAGTCGAGACACCTATGGCTACCCCTTC.

Here the CDR3 DNA reads TGTGCCAGCAGTGAAGTCCCTCGTACTGGAAACACCATATATTTT. This encodes CASSEVPRTGNTIYF. V and J are TRBV2 and TRBJ1-3, with unresolved D. Trimming shortened V by 1 base and J by 2 bases, and 9 bases separated the two germline ends. This CDR3 comprises 15 residues. The germline gives CDR1 SNHLY, CDR2 FYNNEI.

This clone was counted a few times. V usage is TRBV9 and J usage is TRBJ1-1, with 7 nucleotides matching TRBD1. Trimming cost V 4 bases and J 3 bases; bases outside gene matches: 9. CDR3 size: 15 residues. Germline-derived CDR1 and CDR2 are SGDLS and YYNGEE. In nucleotides, the CDR3 is TGTGCCAGCAGCCCAAGGGGACAGACTTACACTGAAGCTTTCTTT. Protein: CASSPRGQTYTEAFF.

CDR3 in DNA: TGTGCCATCAGACAGGGTGGCACTGAAGCTTTCTTT. Translating it yields CAIRQGGTEAFF. The rearrangement joins TRBV10-3 to TRBJ1-1, with D perhaps matching TRBD1 (6 bases). The germline V gene encodes CDR1 ENHRY and CDR2 SYGVKD. The CDR3 loop spans 12 amino acids. V gave up 6 bases and J gave up 4 bases, with 9 bases separating them.

V gene TRBV27 combines with J gene TRBJ2-7; 10 positions match TRBD1. The CDR3 is 15 residues long. Germline V CDR1 and CDR2: MNHEY, SMNVEV (reference sequence). V shed 5 bases, J shed 0 bases, and the junction held 4 bases outside the gene matches. CDR3 residues: CASSPRDRGSYEQYF. In nucleotides, the CDR3 is TGTGCCAGCAGTCCTCGGGACAGGGGCTCCTACGAGCAGTACTTC.

This sequence joins TRBV9 and TRBJ1-3; 8 bases fit TRBD1. CDR3 length: 16 amino acids. J gave up 3 bases and V 4 bases, and 9 bases lay outside the gene matches. CDR1 is SGDLS and CDR2 is YYNGEE in the germline V gene. CDR3 amino acids: CASSRTGFEVGNTIYF. DNA of the CDR3: TGTGCCAGCAGCCGGACAGGGTTTGAAGTTGGAAACACCATATATTTT.

The genes are TRBV11-2 and TRBJ2-2, with 9 bases matching TRBD2. The CDR3 runs 14 residues. CDR1 is SGHAT and CDR2 is FQNNGV in the germline V gene. The trim removed 6 bases at V and 7 bases at J, leaving 6 bases unmatched. The CDR3: CASRPGLALGELFF. The CDR3 bases are TGTGCCAGCAGACCGGGACTAGCTCTCGGGGAGCTGTTTTTT.

This clone has more than one count but fewer than ten. The rearrangement uses TRBV5-6 and TRBJ2-7; a weak D match, TRBD1 (5 bases). V lost 1 base, J lost 3 bases, and 8 bases lay in between. The CDR3 consists of 13 residues. Germline CDR1 reads SGHDT; CDR2 reads YYEEEE. CDR3 nucleotides: TGTGCCAGCAGCTTGCCAGGGCTCTACGAGCAGTACTTC. Its translation is CASSLPGLYEQYF.

The V and J genes are TRBV6-1 and TRBJ2-3; 7 nucleotides line up with TRBD2. The V and J ends lost 5 bases and 1 base, in that order; junction bases with no gene match: 6. CDR3 length: 15 residues. The germline gives CDR1 MNHNS, CDR2 SASEGT. The CDR3 protein is CASSLSGVGTDTQYF. CDR3 nucleotides: TGTGCCAGCAGTTTAAGCGGGGTAGGCACAGATACGCAGTATTTT.

This clone was observed a handful of times. The chain uses TRBV5-6 and TRBJ1-6; a possible D gene is TRBD1 (6 bases). There are 15 residues in the CDR3. Germline V CDR1 and CDR2: SGHDT, YYEEEE. The germline V and J ends were trimmed by 0 bases and 2 bases, with 6 bases remaining between them. Written as DNA, the CDR3 is TGTGCCAGCAGCTTGGGGACAGCCTATAATTCACCCCTCCACTTT. Amino acid sequence: CASSLGTAYNSPLHF.

This clone has a single count. The chain employs TRBV23-1 and TRBJ1-1; no clear D gene. TRBV23-1 falls under the ORF class, with uncertain function. CDR3 length equals 18 residues. The V gene lost 3 bases and the J gene lost 0 bases, with 20 bases spanning the gap. The CDR3 loop is CASSHPLAVNIMNTEAFF. For the CDR3, the DNA is TGCGCCAGCAGTCATCCTTTGGCCGTAAACATTATGAACACTGAAGCTTTCTTT.

The chain is built from TRBV27 and TRBJ1-5, with TRBD1 matching 7 bases. The CDR3 runs to 13 residues. The V segment lost 8 bases and the J segment 3 bases; nucleotides outside the gene matches: 4. Per the germline V gene, CDR1 is MNHEY and CDR2 is SMNVEV (reference sequence). The CDR3, as DNA: TGTGCCAGCTCGACAGGGTTCAATCAGCCCCAGCATTTT. Amino acids: CASSTGFNQPQHF.

The V call is TRBV27, the J call TRBJ2-7; possible D gene TRBD1, 5 bases. Trimming took 3 bases from V and 3 from J, leaving 12 bases between them. CDR3 size: 14 residues. From germline, CDR1 is MNHEY and CDR2 SMNVEV (reference sequence). CDR3 DNA: TGTGCCAGCAGTTTTGTTGGCAGGGACTACGAGCAGTACTTC. Its protein is CASSFVGRDYEQYF.

This clone came up a few times. V gene TRBV4-1 combines with J gene TRBJ2-2; a possible D gene is TRBD2 (5 bases). The germline V gene encodes CDR1 MGHRA and CDR2 YSYEKL. There are 19 residues in the CDR3. V shed 4 bases and J shed 1 base, with 22 bases lying between them. The CDR3 loop reads CASSPQVILRAGNTGELFF. In DNA, the CDR3 is TGCGCCAGCAGCCCCCAAGTGATTCTGCGGGCGGGGAACACCGGGGAGCTGTTTTTT.